Shown below are 18 T cell receptor beta chains from a single sample sequenced in a study of T-cell memory formation after mild COVID-19. TCRdb itself ran the 5' RACE reads through MiXCR, one entry per CDR3 protein. The sample shows about 290,000 distinct CDR3 sequences, about 16% of them seen only once. Input material: PBMCs or a T cell subset sorted from them (not recorded which). The receptors originated from a man in his late teens or twenties who had mild COVID-19 (a few samples of this study predate the infection). Cell type and time point are not known.

The chain has TRBV10-2 and TRBJ1-6; no clear D. Germline V lookup: CDR1 WSHSY, CDR2 SAAADI. The CDR3 sequence is 14 residues long. V was pared by 5 bases and J by 11 bases, with 16 bases between. CDR3 sequence: CASSLGSSSTPLHF. For the CDR3, the DNA is TGCGCCAGCAGTTTAGGGTCGTCATCTACACCCCTCCACTTT.

The chain couples TRBV6-2 or TRBV6-3 to TRBJ2-3; no reliable D call. CDR1 MNHEY and CDR2 SVGEGT come from the germline V gene. Trimming removed 0 bases from V and 5 bases from J, with 12 bases in between. This CDR3 has 15 amino acids. The CDR3 region is CASSYSGPRRDTQYF. Here the CDR3 DNA reads TGTGCCAGCAGTTACTCAGGCCCCCGCAGAGATACGCAGTATTTT.

In its sample, this clonotype was seen a few times. The V gene is TRBV2, the J gene TRBJ2-3; 7 nucleotides align to TRBD1. This CDR3 contains 13 residues. Germline-derived CDR1 and CDR2 are SNHLY and FYNNEI. The J segment lost 4 bases and the V segment lost 4 bases, leaving 2 bases of the junction unmatched. This chain's CDR3 is CASSGDRADTQYF. The CDR3 nucleotides are TGTGCCAGCAGTGGCGACAGGGCAGATACGCAGTATTTT.

The chain joins TRBV5-4 to TRBJ2-5, with D perhaps matching TRBD1 (5 bases). Trimming shortened V by 3 bases and J by 4 bases, and 13 bases separated the two germline ends. CDR3 length: 14 amino acids. The germline CDR1 and CDR2 sequences are SGHNT and YYREEE (reference sequence). The CDR3 bases are TGTGCCAGCAGCTCCCTAGGGGCTGGAGAGACCCAGTACTTC. This codes for CASSSLGAGETQYF. Using reference TRBV5-4 and TRBJ2-5 for the parts outside the CDR3, the full variable domain is ETGVTQSPTHLIKTRGQQVTLRCSSQSGHNTVSWYQQALGQGPQFIFQYYREEENGRGNFPPRFSGLQFPNYSSELNVNALELDDSALYLCASSSLGAGETQYFGPGTRLLVL.

This clonotype has more than one count but fewer than ten. This sequence may be a read error, since a much larger clone differs from it by one base. V is TRBV14 and J is TRBJ2-2, with 9 bases matching TRBD2. Germline CDR1 and CDR2: SGHDN and FVKESK. CDR3 length equals 18 residues. V trimming: 2 bases; J trimming: 5 bases; junction bases outside the gene matches: 12. CDR3 sequence: CASSQSRGGLSRTGELFF. CDR3 bases: TGTGCCAGCAGCCAATCGCGGGGGGGCCTGAGTAGGACCGGGGAGCTGTTTTTT.

The chain joins TRBV6-2 or TRBV6-3 to TRBJ1-1; the D gene is possibly TRBD1 (6 bases). V was clipped by 7 bases and J by 1 base, with 13 bases between them. This CDR3 is 14 amino acids long. Germline CDR1 and CDR2: MNHEY and SVGEGT. CDR3 in amino acids: CASIADRRNTEAFF. The DNA for the CDR3 is TGTGCCAGCATCGCGGACAGACGGAACACTGAAGCTTTCTTT.

The V call is TRBV3-1, the J call TRBJ2-7; TRBD2 matches 11 bases. V shed 0 bases and J 4 bases; nucleotides not matched to a gene: 8. The CDR3 is 17 amino acids. Germline V gene sequence: CDR1 LGHDT, CDR2 YNNKEL (reference sequence). The CDR3: CASSQDLLAGVTYEQYF. The CDR3, as DNA: TGTGCCAGCAGCCAAGACCTACTAGCGGGGGTTACTTACGAGCAGTACTTC.

This clonotype has just a few counts. CDR3 sequence reads: CASSVLSDTQYF. The CDR3 coding sequence is TGTGCCAGCAGCGTACTCTCAGATACGCAGTATTTT. This chain joins TRBV9 and TRBJ2-3; no clear D gene. Trimming stripped 1 base from V and 4 bases from J, with 4 bases between. CDR1 and CDR2 (germline): SGDLS, YYNGEE. The CDR3 is 12 residues long.

This clonotype has a handful of counts. The rearrangement uses TRBV5-1 and TRBJ2-3; 14 bases fit TRBD2. This CDR3 comprises 16 residues. The germline V gene has CDR1 SGHRS and CDR2 YFSETQ. With 4 bases clipped from V and 2 bases from J, the junction kept 3 bases outside the gene matches. In DNA form, the CDR3 reads TGCGCCAGCAGCCAGGGACTAGCGGGGGTCACAGATACGCAGTATTTT. Protein sequence: CASSQGLAGVTDTQYF.

The genes are TRBV12-3 or TRBV12-4 and TRBJ2-2; a weak D match, TRBD1 (5 bases). The V end was cut by 3 bases, the J end by 7 bases, with 9 bases between. This CDR3 region has 13 residues. The CDR3 sequence is CASSFRAIGELFF. CDR3 nucleotide sequence: TGTGCCAGCAGTTTCAGGGCTATCGGGGAGCTGTTTTTT.

The rearrangement uses TRBV12-3 or TRBV12-4 and TRBJ1-2; no clear D gene. The CDR3 length is 12 residues. V lost 6 bases and J 8 bases, leaving 13 bases between the germline ends. Here the CDR3 DNA reads TGTGCCAGCAGCTTCGAGGACCAGGGCTACACCTTC. This codes for CASSFEDQGYTF.

This clonotype was counted between two and nine times. The rearrangement links TRBV5-1 to TRBJ2-2; no reliable D call. V lost 0 bases to trimming and J lost 2 bases, with 8 bases between them. There are 15 residues in the CDR3. The germline CDR1 and CDR2 sequences are SGHRS and YFSETQ. CDR3 sequence reads: CASSLDGPNTGELFF. CDR3 DNA sequence: TGCGCCAGCAGCTTGGACGGACCTAACACCGGGGAGCTGTTTTTT.

The chain uses TRBV10-3 and TRBJ1-6; D is unresolved. The germline CDR1 and CDR2 sequences are ENHRY and SYGVKD. The CDR3 length is 18 residues. The V gene lost 2 bases and the J gene lost 0 bases, with 14 bases spanning the gap. This CDR3 is CAISEKFTSSSYNSPLHF. CDR3 DNA: TGTGCCATCAGTGAGAAGTTTACGTCGAGCTCCTATAATTCACCCCTCCACTTT.

This clonotype was picked up many times. This sequence joins TRBV7-3 and TRBJ2-2; D is perhaps TRBD1 (6 bases). Per the germline V gene, CDR1 is SGHTA and CDR2 is FQGTGA. The V and J ends lost 3 bases and 4 bases respectively, with 12 bases between them. The CDR3 contains 15 residues. CDR3 in amino acids: CASSFTGRGTGELFF. CDR3 nucleotides: TGTGCCAGCAGCTTTACGGGCAGGGGCACCGGGGAGCTGTTTTTT.

In this sample, this clonotype turned up a few times. The CDR3 protein is CSVEVPDRARAFF. The CDR3 DNA reads as TGCAGCGTTGAAGTCCCGGACAGGGCAAGAGCTTTCTTT. The J gene is TRBJ1-1, the V gene TRBV29-1; 8 positions agree with TRBD1. Per germline, CDR1 SQVTM and CDR2 ANQGSEA. The CDR3 spans 13 residues. The V segment lost 1 base and the J segment 10 bases; nucleotides outside the gene matches: 8.

This chain connects TRBV5-1 to TRBJ2-5; TRBD2 might be the D (6 bases). The CDR3 totals 13 residues. V was pared by 6 bases and J by 5 bases, with 14 bases between. Germline V lookup: CDR1 SGHRS, CDR2 YFSETQ. The CDR3 region has the DNA TGCGCCAGCAAGGACGGCGGGGTGGAGACCCAGTACTTC. Protein: CASKDGGVETQYF.

In this sample, this clonotype turned up many times. The chain uses TRBV18 and TRBJ1-1; D not certain. Germline loops: CDR1 KGHSH, CDR2 LQKENI. CDR3 length: 14 residues. Trimming shortened V by 2 bases and J by 4 bases, and 11 bases separated the two germline ends. The CDR3 DNA reads as TGTGCCAGCTCACCAATCTCTGATACCACTGAAGCTTTCTTT. Translated, it gives CASSPISDTTEAFF.

This clonotype came up a few times. This chain uses TRBV27 with TRBJ2-4, with 9 positions matching TRBD2. J was trimmed by 6 bases and V by 2 bases; bases with no gene match: 2. Germline V gene lookup returns CDR1 MNHEY and CDR2 SMNVEV (reference sequence). The CDR3 is 14 amino acids. The CDR3 reads CASSLSGGRNIQYF. The CDR3 coding sequence is TGTGCCAGCAGTTTAAGCGGGGGGCGAAACATTCAGTACTTC.